The clone carrying this T cell receptor beta chain was counted a few times. No antigen is known for it. This sample was included in a study of identical twins. MiXCR, run by TCRdb on the 5' RACE reads, gives a single entry per CDR3 protein. The sample includes approximately 210,000 distinct CDR3 sequences, under 8.5% of them seen just once. Regarding the study as a whole: Models predicted less out-of-frame TCR alpha sharing in monozygotic twins than was found.

These sequences were also reported in another study, on T cells expressing NK-cell markers. From that report: Repertoire data for TCR beta were derived from sorted T cells (CD3+CD56+NKG2C+, CD3+CD56+NKG2C- and CD3+CD56-NKG2C+). Seven HCMV-seropositive donors and one seronegative donor made up the eight sequenced donors.

The sequence derives from a woman aged 18-29 years in good health. What was sequenced was CD8+ T cells sorted from blood.

The CDR3 loop is CASRTTGTNNYGYTF. For the CDR3, the DNA is TGTGCCAGCAGGACCACCGGGACAAATAACTATGGCTACACCTTC. The chain links TRBV27 to TRBJ1-2; D possibly corresponds to TRBD1 (6 bases). Germline-derived CDR1 and CDR2 are MNHEY and SMNVEV (reference sequence). This CDR3 contains 15 residues. V was clipped by 6 bases and J by 1 base, with 15 bases between them.